This TCR beta chain was identified during a study of shared clonotypes between healthy human individuals. Study conclusions and caveats: Genetic and exposure-history diversity was limited by the small donor number.

The CDR3 runs to 16 residues. V shed 4 bases and J shed 3 bases, with 19 bases lying between them. Germline V gene data show CDR1 as MNHNS and CDR2 as SASEGT. At the deep level, the assay was run. Sequencing used immunoSEQ multiplex PCR; TCRdb keeps in-frame clones, though not all of them. The sample contains 560,000 or so clones, approximately 96% of which appear only once. The naive CD8 population came from CD45RO-negative cells selected for CCR7, without terminally differentiated effector memory CD45RA+ cells. The healthy adult donors were HIV-negative and reported no recent acute infections or vaccinations. Note on this clone: Its antigen is not known.

The TCR was taken from a woman aged 25 to 39 in good health. The chain has TRBV6-1 and TRBJ2-7; possible D gene TRBD1, 6 bases. Input material: naive CD8+ T cells sorted from blood. Here the CDR3 DNA reads TGTGCCAGCAGTGCCCCCATTATACAGGGCAGCTACGAGCAGTACTTC. This gives the protein CASSAPIIQGSYEQYF.